A selection of T cell receptor beta chains follows, all from one sample in a study of response to subunit inactivated influenza vaccine. TCRdb re-derived calls from the RT-PCR reads in MiXCR, one entry per CDR3 protein. The data show fewer than 600,000 distinct CDR3 sequences, with around 7.9% seen just once and roughly 13% held by the top ten. The sample was PBMCs from blood, taken less than 30 months after vaccination. The receptor set was obtained from a man between 50 and 75 years old who received an inactivated influenza vaccine. Each CDR3 is given with its conserved first and last residue. Fields, in order: D gene, clone size, J gene, V gene, CDR3 DNA, CDR3 protein. The D gene is left open where the match is weak. The listing skips clone size in some rows; elsewhere it reads once, few, many or a size class.

- | few | TRBJ2-1 | TRBV21-1 | TGTGCCAGCAGCAAACAGGCGGCCTACAATGAGCAGTTCTTC | CASSKQAAYNEQFF
- | many | TRBJ2-1 | TRBV6-5 | TGTGCCAGCAGACGCGAGAATGAGCAGTTCTTC | CASRRENEQFF
- | many | TRBJ2-7 | TRBV7-8 | TGTGCCAGCAGCGCGGGGACCTACTACGAGCAGTACTTC | CASSAGTYYEQYF
- | many | TRBJ2-1 | TRBV7-2 | TGTGCCAGCAGCTTAAGGGTAAATGAGCAGTTCTTC | CASSLRVNEQFF
- | - | TRBJ1-1 | TRBV12-3/TRBV12-4 | TGTGCCAGCAGTCCGGGGGGATTCATGAACACTGAAGCTTTCTTT | CASSPGGFMNTEAFF
TRBD2 | many | TRBJ2-4 | TRBV11-2 | TGTGCCAGCAGCACTGGGAGGGCAAGTGACAGAAGATACTTC | CASSTGRASDRRYF
TRBD1 | - | TRBJ2-4 | TRBV11-2 | TGTGCCAGCAGCTTAGAACCGGGACAGGGGCGCAGAATCCCCACGGCCAAAAACATTCAGTACTTC | CASSLEPGQGRRIPTAKNIQYF
- | - | TRBJ2-1 | TRBV7-2 | TGTGCCAGCAGCTCTACCGGGACAAGGCAGGGTAATGAGCAGTTCTTC | CASSSTGTRQGNEQFF
- | few | TRBJ1-2 | TRBV10-3 | TGTGCCATCAGTGAAATGAGTCTTCCGTATCGTGGCTACACCTTC | CAISEMSLPYRGYTF
TRBD1 | - | TRBJ2-5 | TRBV2 | TGTGCCAGCATTTACAGGGGGCTTTCGGAGACCCAGTACTTC | CASIYRGLSETQYF
- | few | TRBJ2-5 | TRBV30 | TGTGCCTGGAGTGTACCCCTCCCCGCTCGAGAGACCCAGTACTTC | CAWSVPLPARETQYF
- | - | TRBJ1-2 | TRBV28 | TGTGCCAGCAGTCTAAGGGGGACTCCCGCCTATGGCTACACCTTC | CASSLRGTPAYGYTF
- | few | TRBJ2-3 | TRBV20-1 | TGCAGTGCTAGAGATAGGATGCTCGGGGATACGCAGTATTTT | CSARDRMLGDTQYF
- | - | TRBJ1-1 | TRBV28 | TGTGCCAGCAGTTTGGCCGGGGGGACCGGCACTGAAGCTTTCTTT | CASSLAGGTGTEAFF
- | few | TRBJ1-4 | TRBV5-1 | TGCGCCAGCAGCTCCACCGCGCGACAGTCTAATGAAAAACTGTTTTTT | CASSSTARQSNEKLFF
TRBD2 | - | TRBJ2-3 | TRBV11-1 | TGTGCCAGCAGCTTAGCGGGGACTAGCGGAGCTAGCACAGATACGCAGTATTTT | CASSLAGTSGASTDTQYF
- | few | TRBJ1-4 | TRBV7-9 | TGTGCCAGCAGCATGCCGACAGGCTTTGATGAAAAACTGTTTTTT | CASSMPTGFDEKLFF
TRBD1 | many | TRBJ2-3 | TRBV5-1 | TGCGCCAGCAGCCCCGGGACAGGGGAGGCAGATACGCAGTATTTT | CASSPGTGEADTQYF
TRBD2 | once | TRBJ2-7 | TRBV6-1 | TGTGCCAGCACGGGGGGGAGGATAAACGAGCAGTACTTC | CASTGGRINEQYF
- | few | TRBJ2-1 | TRBV6-2/TRBV6-3 | TGTGCCAGCAGTTATTTTGGCAGGGCAACAAGAAATGAGCAGTTCTTC | CASSYFGRATRNEQFF
- | - | TRBJ2-1 | TRBV6-1 | TGTGCCAGCAGCCGGGAGACATCCCGCAATGAGCAGTTCTTC | CASSRETSRNEQFF
TRBD1 | - | TRBJ1-5 | TRBV15 | TGTGCCACCAGCAGAGATAGGACAGGGAATCAGCCCCAGCATTTT | CATSRDRTGNQPQHF
TRBD2 | few | TRBJ2-1 | TRBV4-2 | TGTGCCAGCAGCCAAGAGTCCAGCGGGAGTGTGAATGAGCAGTTCTTC | CASSQESSGSVNEQFF
- | many | TRBJ1-5 | TRBV5-1 | TGCGCCAGCAGCTTGGGCCCGACAGGCGAGGGGCCCCAGCATTTT | CASSLGPTGEGPQHF
TRBD1 | few | TRBJ2-1 | TRBV5-6 | TGTGCCAGCAGCTTGGCCTTCCGGGACAGAAACAATGAGCAGTTCTTC | CASSLAFRDRNNEQFF
TRBD2 | many | TRBJ2-7 | TRBV4-1 | TGCGCCAGCAGCCATTACGGGGGGATCTCGGACGAGCAGTACTTC | CASSHYGGISDEQYF
TRBD1 | few | TRBJ2-7 | TRBV4-2 | TGTGCCAGCAGCCAGAAGACAGGGCTCTACGAGCAGTACTTC | CASSQKTGLYEQYF
TRBD2 | many | TRBJ2-1 | TRBV7-3 | TGTGCCAGCAGCTTAACGCCTAGCGGGAGCAGAGGTGAGCAGTTCTTC | CASSLTPSGSRGEQFF
TRBD1 | few | TRBJ2-5 | TRBV5-1 | TGCGCCAGCAGCGATCTACGAGGCAGGGGGTCGGGAGAGACCCAGTACTTC | CASSDLRGRGSGETQYF